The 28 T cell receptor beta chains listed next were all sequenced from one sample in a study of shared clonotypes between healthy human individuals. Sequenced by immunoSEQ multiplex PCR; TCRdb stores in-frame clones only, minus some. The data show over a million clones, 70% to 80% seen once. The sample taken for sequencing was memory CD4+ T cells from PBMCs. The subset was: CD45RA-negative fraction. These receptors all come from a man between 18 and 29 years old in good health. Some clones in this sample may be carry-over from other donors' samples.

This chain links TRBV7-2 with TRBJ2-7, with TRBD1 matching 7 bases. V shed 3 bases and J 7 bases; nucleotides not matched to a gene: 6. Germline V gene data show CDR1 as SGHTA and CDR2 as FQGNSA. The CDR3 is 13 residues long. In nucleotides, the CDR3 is TGTGCCAGCAGCTTCGACAGGGTGCGTGAGCAGTACTTC. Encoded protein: CASSFDRVREQYF.

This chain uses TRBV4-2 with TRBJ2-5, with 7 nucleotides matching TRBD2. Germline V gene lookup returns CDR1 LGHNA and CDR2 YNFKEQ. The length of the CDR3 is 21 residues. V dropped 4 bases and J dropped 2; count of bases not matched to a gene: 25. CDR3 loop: CASSPIFNLDMGRERQETQYF. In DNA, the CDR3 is TGTGCCAGCAGCCCGATATTCAATTTAGACATGGGGAGGGAACGACAAGAGACCCAGTACTTC.

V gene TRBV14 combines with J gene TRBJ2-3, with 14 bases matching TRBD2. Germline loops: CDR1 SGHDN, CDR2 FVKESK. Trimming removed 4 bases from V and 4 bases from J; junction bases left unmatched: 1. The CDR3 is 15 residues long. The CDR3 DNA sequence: TGTGCCAGCAGCCTGGGACTAGCGGGAGCAGATACGCAGTATTTT. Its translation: CASSLGLAGADTQYF.

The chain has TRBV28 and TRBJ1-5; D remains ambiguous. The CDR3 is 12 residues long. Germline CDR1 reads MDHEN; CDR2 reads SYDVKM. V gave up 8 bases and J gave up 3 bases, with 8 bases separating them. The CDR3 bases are TGTGCCAGCCTTACCCTCAATCAGCCCCAGCATTTT. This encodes CASLTLNQPQHF.

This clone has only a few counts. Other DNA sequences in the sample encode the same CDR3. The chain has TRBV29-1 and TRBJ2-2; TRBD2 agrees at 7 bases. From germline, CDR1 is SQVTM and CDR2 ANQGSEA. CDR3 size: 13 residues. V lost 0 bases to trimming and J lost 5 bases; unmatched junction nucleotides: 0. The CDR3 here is CSVEEGGTGELFF. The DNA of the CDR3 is TGCAGCGTTGAAGAGGGAGGGACCGGGGAGCTGTTTTTT.

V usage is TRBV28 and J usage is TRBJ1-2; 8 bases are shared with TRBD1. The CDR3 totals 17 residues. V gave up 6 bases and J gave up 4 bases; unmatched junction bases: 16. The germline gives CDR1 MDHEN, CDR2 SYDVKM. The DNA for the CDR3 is TGTGCCAGCAGATCTACCCTCGGAGGACAGGGAGCCTATGGCTACACCTTC. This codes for CASRSTLGGQGAYGYTF.

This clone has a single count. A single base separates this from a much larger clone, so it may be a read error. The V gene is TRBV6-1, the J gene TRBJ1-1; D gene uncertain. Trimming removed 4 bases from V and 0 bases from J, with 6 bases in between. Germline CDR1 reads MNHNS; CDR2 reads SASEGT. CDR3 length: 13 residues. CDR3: CASSGTVNTEAFF. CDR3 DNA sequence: TGTGCCAGCAGTGGGACGGTGAACACTGAAGCTTTCTTT.

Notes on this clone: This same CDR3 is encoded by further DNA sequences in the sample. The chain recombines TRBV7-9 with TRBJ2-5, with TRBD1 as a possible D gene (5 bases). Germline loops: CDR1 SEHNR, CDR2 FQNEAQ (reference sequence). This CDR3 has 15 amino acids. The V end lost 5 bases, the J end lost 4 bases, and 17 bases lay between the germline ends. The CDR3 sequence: CASSLGAPPGETQYF. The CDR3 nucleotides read TGTGCCAGCAGCCTAGGGGCCCCCCCGGGAGAGACCCAGTACTTC.

The CDR3, as DNA: TGTGCCTCAGGGAGGCGGGAGGGCCACGAGTTCTTC. Its protein product is CASGRREGHEFF. This chain connects TRBV2 to TRBJ2-1, with 9 bases fitting TRBD2. The J segment lost 14 bases and the V segment lost 11 bases, leaving 13 bases of the junction unmatched. The CDR3 has 12 amino acids. Germline V gene sequence: CDR1 SNHLY, CDR2 FYNNEI.

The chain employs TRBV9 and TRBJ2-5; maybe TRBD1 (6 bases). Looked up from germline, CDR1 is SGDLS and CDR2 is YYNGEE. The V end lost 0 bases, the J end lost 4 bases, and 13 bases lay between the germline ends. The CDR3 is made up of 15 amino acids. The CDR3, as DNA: TGTGCCAGCAGCGTAGTACAGGGCGGTCGAGAGACCCAGTACTTC. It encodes CASSVVQGGRETQYF.

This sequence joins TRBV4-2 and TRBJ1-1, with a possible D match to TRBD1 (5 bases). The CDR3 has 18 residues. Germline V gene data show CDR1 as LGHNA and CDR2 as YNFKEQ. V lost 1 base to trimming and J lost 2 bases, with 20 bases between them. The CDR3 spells CASSQGFLYGGDNTEAFF. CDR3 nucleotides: TGTGCCAGCAGCCAAGGATTTCTTTACGGAGGGGACAACACTGAAGCTTTCTTT.

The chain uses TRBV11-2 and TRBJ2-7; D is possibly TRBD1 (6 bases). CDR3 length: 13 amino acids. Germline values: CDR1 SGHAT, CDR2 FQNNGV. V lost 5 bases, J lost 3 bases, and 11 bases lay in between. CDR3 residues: CASSVTGLYEQYF. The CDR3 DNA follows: TGTGCCAGCAGCGTGACAGGCCTCTACGAGCAGTACTTC. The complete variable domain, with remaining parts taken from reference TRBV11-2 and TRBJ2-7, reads EAGVAQSPRYKIIEKRQSVAFWCNPISGHATLYWYQQILGQGPKLLIQFQNNGVVDDSQLPKDRFSAERLKGVDSTLKIQPAKLEDSAVYLCASSVTGLYEQYFGPGTRLTVT.

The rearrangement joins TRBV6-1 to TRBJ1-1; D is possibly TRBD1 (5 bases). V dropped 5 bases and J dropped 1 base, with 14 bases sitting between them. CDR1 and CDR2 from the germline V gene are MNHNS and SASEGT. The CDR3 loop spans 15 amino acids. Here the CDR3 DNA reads TGTGCCAGCAGTTCCCAGGGTACTGGGAACACTGAAGCTTTCTTT. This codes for CASSSQGTGNTEAFF.

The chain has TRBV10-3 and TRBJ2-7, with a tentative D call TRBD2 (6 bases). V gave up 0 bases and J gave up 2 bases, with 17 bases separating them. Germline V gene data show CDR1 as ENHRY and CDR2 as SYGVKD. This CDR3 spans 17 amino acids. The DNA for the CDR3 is TGTGCCATCAGTGAGTCTGGGGGGATTGGCCGAGCCTACGAGCAGTACTTC. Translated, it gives CAISESGGIGRAYEQYF.

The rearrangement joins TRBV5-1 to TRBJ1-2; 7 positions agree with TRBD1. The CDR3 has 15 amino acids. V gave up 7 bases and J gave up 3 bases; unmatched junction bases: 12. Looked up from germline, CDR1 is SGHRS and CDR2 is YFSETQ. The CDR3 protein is CASSFGVQGDYGYTF. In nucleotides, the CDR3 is TGCGCCAGCTCATTTGGGGTCCAGGGGGACTATGGCTACACCTTC. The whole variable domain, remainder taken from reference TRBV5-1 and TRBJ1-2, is KAGVTQTPRYLIKTRGQQVTLSCSPISGHRSVSWYQQTPGQGLQFLFEYFSETQRNKGNFPGRFSGRQFSNSRSEMNVSTLELGDSALYLCASSFGVQGDYGYTFGSGTRLTVV.

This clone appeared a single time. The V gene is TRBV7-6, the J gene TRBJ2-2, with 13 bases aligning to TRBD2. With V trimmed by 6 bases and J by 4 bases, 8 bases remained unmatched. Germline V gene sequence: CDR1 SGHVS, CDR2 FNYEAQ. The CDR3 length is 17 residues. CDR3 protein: CASSRRRTSGGTGELFF. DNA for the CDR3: TGTGCCAGCAGTAGACGACGGACTAGCGGGGGCACCGGGGAGCTGTTTTTT.

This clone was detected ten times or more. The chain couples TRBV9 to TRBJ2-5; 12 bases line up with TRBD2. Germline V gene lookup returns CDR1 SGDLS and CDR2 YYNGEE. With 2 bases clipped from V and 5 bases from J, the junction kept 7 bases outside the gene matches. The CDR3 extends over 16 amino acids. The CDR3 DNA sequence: TGTGCCAGCAGCGTCTCTAGCGGGAGGGCGGGGGAGACCCAGTACTTC. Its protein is CASSVSSGRAGETQYF.

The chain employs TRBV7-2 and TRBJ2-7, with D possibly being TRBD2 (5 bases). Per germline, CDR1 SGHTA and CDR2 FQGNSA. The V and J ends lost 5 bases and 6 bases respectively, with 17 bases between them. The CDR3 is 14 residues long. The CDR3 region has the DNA TGTGCCAGCAGCCCCCGGCTAGCCAAAGGCGAGCAGTACTTC. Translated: CASSPRLAKGEQYF.

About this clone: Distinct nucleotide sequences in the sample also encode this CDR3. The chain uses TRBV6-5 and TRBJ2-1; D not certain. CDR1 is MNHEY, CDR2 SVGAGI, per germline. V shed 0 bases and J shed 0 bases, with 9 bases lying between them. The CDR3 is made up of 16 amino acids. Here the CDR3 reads CASSYSGASSYNEQFF. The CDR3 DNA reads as TGTGCCAGCAGTTACTCGGGCGCGAGCTCCTACAATGAGCAGTTCTTC.

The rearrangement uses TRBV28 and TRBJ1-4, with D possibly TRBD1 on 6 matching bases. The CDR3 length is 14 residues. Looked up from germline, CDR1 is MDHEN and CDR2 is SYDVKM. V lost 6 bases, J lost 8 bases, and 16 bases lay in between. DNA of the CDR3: TGTGCCAGCAGGACGGGGGGCCTAGGGGAAAAACTGTTTTTT. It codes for CASRTGGLGEKLFF.

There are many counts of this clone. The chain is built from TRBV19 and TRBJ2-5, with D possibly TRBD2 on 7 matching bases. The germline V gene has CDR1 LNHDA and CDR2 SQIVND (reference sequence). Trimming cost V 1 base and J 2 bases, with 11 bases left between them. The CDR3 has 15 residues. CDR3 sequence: CASSIVGGVQETQYF. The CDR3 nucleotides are TGTGCCAGTAGTATAGTAGGGGGGGTACAAGAGACCCAGTACTTC.

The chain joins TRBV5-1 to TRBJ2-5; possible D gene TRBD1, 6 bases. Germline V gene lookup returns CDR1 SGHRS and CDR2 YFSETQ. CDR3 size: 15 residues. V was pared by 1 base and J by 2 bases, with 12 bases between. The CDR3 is CASSLTGLEQETQYF. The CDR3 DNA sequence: TGCGCCAGCAGCTTGACAGGGTTGGAGCAAGAGACCCAGTACTTC.

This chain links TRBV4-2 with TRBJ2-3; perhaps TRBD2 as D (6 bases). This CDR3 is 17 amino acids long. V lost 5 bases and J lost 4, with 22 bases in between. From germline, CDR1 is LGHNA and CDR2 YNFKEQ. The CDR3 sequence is CASSEDGGREKADTQYF. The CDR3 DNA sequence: TGTGCCAGCAGCGAGGATGGGGGTCGGGAGAAGGCAGATACGCAGTATTTT.

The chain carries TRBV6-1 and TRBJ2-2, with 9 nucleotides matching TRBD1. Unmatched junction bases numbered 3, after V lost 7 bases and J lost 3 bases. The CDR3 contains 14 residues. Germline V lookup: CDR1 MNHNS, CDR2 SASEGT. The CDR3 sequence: CASIGTGYTGELFF. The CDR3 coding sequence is TGTGCCAGCATAGGGACAGGGTACACCGGGGAGCTGTTTTTT.

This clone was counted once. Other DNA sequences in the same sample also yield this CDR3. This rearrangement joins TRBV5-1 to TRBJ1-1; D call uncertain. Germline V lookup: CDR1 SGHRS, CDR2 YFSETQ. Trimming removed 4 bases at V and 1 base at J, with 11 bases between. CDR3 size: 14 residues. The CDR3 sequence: CASSPRTGNTEAFF. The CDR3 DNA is TGCGCCAGCAGCCCACGTACTGGGAACACTGAAGCTTTCTTT.

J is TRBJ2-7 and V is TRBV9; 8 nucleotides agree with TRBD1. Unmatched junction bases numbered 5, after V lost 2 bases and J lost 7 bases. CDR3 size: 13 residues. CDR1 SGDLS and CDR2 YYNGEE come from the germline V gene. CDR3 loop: CASSVGRGQEQYF. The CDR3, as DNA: TGTGCCAGCAGCGTCGGCAGGGGGCAAGAGCAGTACTTC.

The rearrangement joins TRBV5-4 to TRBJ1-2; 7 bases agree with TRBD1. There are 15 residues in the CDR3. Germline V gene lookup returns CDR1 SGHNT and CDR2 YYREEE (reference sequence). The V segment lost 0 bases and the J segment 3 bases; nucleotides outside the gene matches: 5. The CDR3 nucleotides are TGTGCCAGCAGCTTGGCACAGGGGTCGGACTATGGCTACACCTTC. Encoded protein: CASSLAQGSDYGYTF.

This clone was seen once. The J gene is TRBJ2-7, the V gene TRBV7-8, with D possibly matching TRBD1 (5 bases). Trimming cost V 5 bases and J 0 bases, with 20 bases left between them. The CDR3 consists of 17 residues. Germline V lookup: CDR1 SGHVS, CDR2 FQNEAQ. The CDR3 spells CASSPRGRSESSYEQYF. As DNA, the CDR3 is TGTGCCAGCAGCCCTAGGGGCCGGAGTGAAAGCTCCTACGAGCAGTACTTC.